Below, one TCR beta chain is given with its context. Measured with immunoSEQ multiplex PCR; TCRdb has only the in-frame clones, and not every one. Of under 300,000 clones listed, roughly 88% are singletons. The sample belongs to a study of blood T cell repertoires in COVID-19. At the level of the study: The United States, Italy and Spain provided the acute and convalescent COVID-19 samples. Sources were T cells, B-cell-depleted T cells, or PBMCs; the material itself was cDNA or gDNA.

The J segment lost 5 bases and the V segment lost 1 base, leaving 10 bases of the junction unmatched. The CDR3 is 17 amino acids. Germline V CDR1 and CDR2: SEHNR, FQNEAQ (reference sequence). Individuals aged roughly 18 to 95 years were recruited from roughly 23 US areas. This receptor was obtained from a woman aged 35 to 49 with acute COVID-19. Source material: PBMCs or T cells enriched from blood (not recorded which). The chain carries TRBV7-9 and TRBJ2-5; 10 positions agree with TRBD2. The CDR3 DNA follows: TGTGCCAGCAGCTTAGGAGGGCTAGCGGGAGTTGGGGAGACCCAGTACTTC. This codes for CASSLGGLAGVGETQYF.